The 5 T cell receptor delta chains below all came from one sample that was sequenced in a study of gamma-delta chains in newborns, infants, children. TCRdb ran CATT on the reads. The repertoire consists of around 11,000 delta-chain clones, with about 3.6% occurring once and the leading ten covering 7.5% to 9.5%. Sequenced material: blood. The receptors shown here come from a child who was a newborn, infant or young child, either healthy, febrile or measles-vaccinated (not recorded which).

This clone has just a few counts. This may be a read error: a much more frequent sequence differs by one nucleotide. The same CDR3 can be traced to other DNA sequences in this sample. V is TRDV2 and J is TRDJ2; D possibly corresponds to TRDD3 (6 bases). This CDR3 spans 17 amino acids. CDR1 and CDR2 (germline): GEAIGNYY, EKD. This chain's CDR3 is CACDTMGGTLMTAQLFF. The CDR3 bases are TGTGCCTGTGACACCATGGGGGGGACCCTTATGACAGCACAGCTCTTCTTT.

This clone has a handful of counts. This may arise from a read error, as a much more abundant clone is one base away. Other DNA sequences in this sample translate to the same CDR3. The V call is TRDV2, the J call TRDJ2; either TRDD2 or TRDD3 may fit D (5 bases each). From germline, CDR1 is GEAIGNYY and CDR2 EKD. Trimming cost V 0 bases and J 0 bases, with 16 bases left between them. This CDR3 spans 18 amino acids. The chain's CDR3 is CACDTVGGPSALTAQLFF. The CDR3 nucleotides are TGTGCCTGTGACACCGTCGGGGGTCCTTCAGCTTTGACAGCACAACTCTTCTTT.

V gene TRDV1 combines with J gene TRDJ1; TRDD3 aligns across 8 bases. The junction had 21 bases not matched to a gene; V was cut back by 0 bases and J by 3 bases. CDR3 length equals 21 residues. Per germline, CDR1 TSWWSYY and CDR2 QGS. CDR3 nucleotides: TGTGCTCTTGGGGAACTGATGAAAAGCTGGGGGACTTTTTTCGGAGCCGATAAACTCATCTTT. As protein: CALGELMKSWGTFFGADKLIF.

This clone is medium-sized by share. J is TRDJ1 and V is TRAV29/DV5; TRDD3 agrees at 7 bases. V was pared by 2 bases and J by 0 bases, with 1 base of the junction left unmatched. The length of the CDR3 is 13 residues. The germline V gene has CDR1 NSMFDY and CDR2 ISSIKDK. The CDR3, as DNA: TGTGCAGCAAGAGGGATACACACCGATAAACTCATCTTT. Amino acid sequence: CAARGIHTDKLIF.

This clone was found a few times. This sequence joins TRDV1 and TRDJ1, with 7 positions matching TRDD3. The V gene's germline CDR1 is TSWWSYY and CDR2 QGS. The length of the CDR3 is 25 residues. With 4 bases clipped from V and 0 bases from J, the junction kept 35 bases outside the gene matches. The chain's CDR3 is CALGVGEGPFPLLSYWGSNTDKLIF. The CDR3 DNA reads TGTGCTCTTGGGGTAGGGGAGGGACCGTTCCCTCTCTTGTCTTACTGGGGTTCAAACACCGATAAACTCATCTTT.